The clone carrying this T cell receptor beta chain has more than one count but fewer than ten. The antigen is undetermined. This CDR3 region has 15 residues. With V trimmed by 2 bases and J by 5 bases, 6 bases remained unmatched. 5'-RACE, quantitative and with molecular barcodes, yielded the TCR beta libraries. TCRdb re-derived calls from the 5' RACE reads in MiXCR, one entry per CDR3 protein. Of 350,000 to 450,000 distinct CDR3 sequences listed, roughly 27% are singletons. The entry originates in a study of CD8 T cells in ankylosing spondylitis. General observations from the study: A TCR beta motif of roughly 8 highly homologous variants appeared characteristic of ankylosing spondylitis blood.

The sequence came from a male donor with ankylosing spondylitis. V gene TRBV12-3 or TRBV12-4 combines with J gene TRBJ2-7; 10 positions agree with TRBD1. What was sequenced was blood, either unsorted or a sorted T cell fraction (not recorded which). CDR3 protein: CASSLTGQGFHEQYF. Written as DNA, the CDR3 is TGTGCCAGCAGTTTAACGGGACAGGGGTTCCACGAGCAGTACTTC.